The next 2 T cell receptor beta chains were all read from a single sample in a study of T cell responses to AZD1222 COVID-19 vaccine. TCRdb's table, derived via immunoSEQ multiplex PCR, lists solely in-frame clones and lacks some. Here the sample spans 150,000 to 200,000 clones, approximately 89% being singletons. Sequencing used peripheral blood, obtained 28 days after the second AZD1222 dose. These receptors were obtained from an adult who received the AZD1222 COVID-19 vaccine.

The chain links TRBV7-8 to TRBJ2-3; D might be TRBD1 (5 bases). Germline loops: CDR1 SGHVS, CDR2 FQNEAQ. V shed 9 bases and J shed 2 bases, with 21 bases lying between them. This CDR3 comprises 16 residues. The CDR3 bases are TGTGCCAGTCTCGAAGGGGCCGAGACAGCCACAGATACGCAGTATTTT. Protein: CASLEGAETATDTQYF.

This clone was counted once. This chain's CDR3 is CASSLVVNQETQYF. The CDR3 nucleotides are TGCGCCAGCAGCTTGGTAGTGAACCAAGAGACCCAGTACTTC. The gene calls are TRBV5-1 and TRBJ2-5; no clear D gene. Trimming cost V 0 bases and J 0 bases, with 6 bases left between them. Germline CDR1 SGHRS, CDR2 YFSETQ. The CDR3 is 14 residues long.